This paragraph covers one T cell receptor beta chain sequence. No antigen is known for it. Between the trimmed V and J ends, which lost 5 bases and 3 bases, there was a span of 20 bases. The CDR3 is made up of 16 amino acids. Germline V gives CDR1 SGHAT, CDR2 FQNNGV. Some clones are missing from TCRdb's copy, which holds only in-frame ones; the method was immunoSEQ multiplex PCR. The sample comprises 90,000 to 150,000 clones, 86% of which are singletons, and around 5% rests with the top ten. The sample comes from a study of cytomegalovirus exposure and HLA in healthy donors. Study-level findings and limits: Altogether, 160 or so TCR beta chains were recorded as cytomegalovirus-associated. Many donors carried some public TCRs, although rarity characterized most TCR sequences. Cytomegalovirus status was reportedly diagnosed by the classifier with high sensitivity and specificity.

V and J are TRBV11-2 and TRBJ2-7, with a tentative D call TRBD2 (7 bases). The specimen was PBMCs. This receptor was identified in a man aged 18 to 29 in good health and CMV-seronegative. This CDR3 reads CASSQRGRDAIYEQYF. CDR3 coding DNA: TGTGCCAGCAGCCAAAGGGGGAGGGACGCGATCTACGAGCAGTACTTC.